Each of the 8 T cell receptor delta chains below was sequenced from the same sample in a study of γδ T cells in repeated Plasmodium falciparum infection. TCRdb redid clone calling on the multiplex PCR reads using CATT. The sample lists around 52,000 delta-chain clones, around 1.5% occurring once. Vgamma9/Vdelta2+ and Vdelta2-negative gammadelta T cells were flow-sorted from PBMC for bulk sequencing. The specimen was gamma-delta T cells from blood. The receptor set was obtained from a pool of human donors (malaria-infected and uninfected, not separated).

This clone was observed a few times. The translation of this DNA and the TCRdb protein of a much larger clone differ at residue 17, probably owing to a read error; the protein shown here is translated from the DNA. The rearrangement uses TRDV1 and TRDJ1, with 10 bases lining up with TRDD3. TCRdb records no J gene; here it was assigned by comparing the DNA to germline. This CDR3 region has 21 residues. Germline CDR1 TSWWSYY, CDR2 QGS. The CDR3 coding sequence is TGTGCTCTTGGGGCCCCCCCCGCTGAGTACTGGGGGATGTCTTACACCGGTAAACTCATCTTT. It specifies CALGAPPAEYWGMSYTGKLIF.

As for this clone: TCRdb's listed protein matches a much larger clone and diverges from this DNA's translation at residue 14, likely through a read error; the protein shown comes from the DNA. The chain joins TRDV1 to TRDJ1; D perhaps matches TRDD2 (6 bases). There are 20 residues in the CDR3. Per the germline V gene, CDR1 is TSWWSYY and CDR2 is QGS. The CDR3 loop reads CALVEPPPFLFGHPPDKLIF. The DNA of the CDR3 is TGTGCTCTTGTGGAACCCCCCCCTTTCCTATTCGGTCATCCCCCTGATAAACTCATCTTT.

The sample holds many counts of this clone. TCRdb's listed protein matches a much larger clone and diverges from this DNA's translation at residue 9, likely through a read error; the protein shown comes from the DNA. The chain couples TRDV2 to TRDJ1, with 9 bases identical to TRDD3. Looked up from germline, CDR1 is GEAIGNYY and CDR2 is EKD. Trimming took 3 bases from V and 1 from J; bases not matched to a gene: 8. The CDR3 length is 16 residues. The CDR3 reads CACDYNWGTATDKLIF. In nucleotides, the CDR3 is TGTGCCTGTGACTACAACTGGGGGACTGCCACCGATAAACTCATCTTT.

Concerning this clone itself: A far larger clone is a single base away, which makes a read error likely. The rearrangement uses TRDV3 and TRDJ1; D possibly corresponds to TRDD3 (10 bases). TCRdb is silent on the J gene; assignment here came from matching the DNA to germline. Germline CDR1 reads TVYSNPD; CDR2 reads GDNSRS (reference sequence). V dropped 0 bases and J dropped 0 bases, with 29 bases sitting between them. The CDR3 contains 20 residues. CDR3 loop: CAFRKPSYRYWGINTDKLIF. The CDR3, as DNA: TGTGCCTTTAGAAAGCCTTCCTACCGCTACTGGGGGATTAACACCGATAAACTCATCTTT.

This clone turned up a few times. The chain recombines TRDV1 with TRDJ1, with 7 nucleotides matching TRDD2. TCRdb is silent on the J gene; assignment here came from matching the DNA to germline. Germline loops: CDR1 TSWWSYY, CDR2 QGS. CDR3 size: 20 residues. The junction had 17 bases not matched to a gene; V was cut back by 1 base and J by 0 bases. The DNA for the CDR3 is TGTGCTCTTGGGGAACCCCCTTTCCTACCTCGGATCCCGTACACCGATAAACTCATCTTT. Its translation: CALGEPPFLPRIPYTDKLIF.

This clone was seen many times. The translation of this DNA and the TCRdb protein of a much larger clone differ at residue 9, probably owing to a read error; the protein shown here is translated from the DNA. The chain carries TRDV1 and TRDJ1, with D perhaps matching TRDD3 (6 bases). The CDR3 totals 20 residues. Germline assignment: CDR1 TSWWSYY and CDR2 QGS. V was shortened by 1 base and J by 3 bases, with 27 bases between the two germline ends. The CDR3 DNA is TGTGCTCTTGGGGAACCAGCTAACGCCCTCCACATACTGGGTCCCGATAAACTCATCTTT. It specifies CALGEPANALHILGPDKLIF.

This clone was picked up many times. The protein given by TCRdb reflects a much larger clone and differs at residue 5 from this DNA's translation, likely from a read error; the protein shown is the DNA's translation. V is TRDV1 and J is TRDJ1, with a tentative D call TRDD3 (5 bases). The J gene is absent in TCRdb and was assigned here via DNA matching to germline. The CDR3 sequence is 19 residues long. Deletions cut 4 bases from V and 3 bases from J, with 27 bases between. The germline CDR1 and CDR2 sequences are TSWWSYY and QGS. CDR3 protein: CALGGPPGVIPQYADKLIF. The CDR3 DNA sequence: TGTGCTCTTGGGGGGCCGCCGGGGGTTATCCCCCAGTACGCCGATAAACTCATCTTT.

This clone showed up just a few times. This DNA's translation and the protein TCRdb lists, from a much larger clone, do not match at residue 6, likely due to a read error; the protein shown is translated from the DNA. This same CDR3 is encoded by further DNA sequences in the sample. The CDR3 region has the DNA TGTGCCTTTAGGGGAACCCTTCCCACGGATTGGTTTACTGGGGGATACGATGAAAATAAACTCATCTTT. Its translation: CAFRGTLPTDWFTGGYDENKLIF. The rearrangement uses TRDV3 and TRDJ1; 13 nucleotides match TRDD3. The CDR3 has 23 residues. V shed 0 bases, J shed 6 bases, and the junction held 31 bases outside the gene matches. Looked up from germline, CDR1 is TVYSNPD and CDR2 is GDNSRS (reference sequence).